The 32 T cell receptor beta chains reported below all come from one sample, sequenced in a study of low-dose radiotherapy and immunotherapy resistance in tumors. The sample's time point: after trial treatment. Stated treatment: LDRT plus nivolumab, ipilimumab, low-dose cyclophosphamide and aspirin (RACIN trial). First-strand cDNA relied on TRAV- and TRBV-specific primers spanning alpha and beta chains. TCR amplification used 20 PCR cycles, a constant-region primer and a V-primer adapter. One entry per CDR3 protein results from TCRdb running MiXCR on the reads. Here the sample spans about 35,000 distinct CDR3 sequences, more than 20% being singletons. This sample comprised PBMCs, obtained after low-dose radiotherapy plus immunotherapy. All receptors come from a female donor with ovarian cancer.

Worth noting for this clonotype: A read error is the likely source, as a far larger clone sits one nucleotide away. The V call is TRBV18, the J call TRBJ2-1; TRBD2 matches at 10 bases. CDR1 KGHSH and CDR2 LQKENI come from the germline V gene. This CDR3 region has 17 residues. Trimming cost V 0 bases and J 10 bases; bases outside gene matches: 12. This CDR3 is CASSPPLLAGAFYEQFF. The CDR3 bases are TGTGCCAGCTCACCACCGCTGCTAGCGGGGGCTTTCTACGAGCAGTTCTTC.

The chain uses TRBV7-8 and TRBJ1-2, with D possibly being TRBD1 (5 bases). Germline CDR1 and CDR2: SGHVS and FQNEAQ. V lost 0 bases and J 2 bases, leaving 7 bases between the germline ends. The CDR3 has 14 residues. The chain's CDR3 is CASSLAQGNYGYTF. The DNA of the CDR3 is TGTGCCAGCAGCTTAGCCCAGGGAAACTATGGCTACACCTTC.

V gene TRBV28 combines with J gene TRBJ2-1; D perhaps matches TRBD2 (5 bases). CDR3 length: 15 amino acids. Germline assignment: CDR1 MDHEN and CDR2 SYDVKM. V shed 3 bases and J shed 5 bases, with 14 bases lying between them. The CDR3: CASSLGGSKDNEQFF. CDR3 coding DNA: TGTGCCAGCAGTTTGGGTGGGAGTAAGGACAATGAGCAGTTCTTC.

The chain employs TRBV10-3 and TRBJ2-1; D might be TRBD2 (6 bases). CDR3 length: 13 amino acids. The V gene lost 11 bases and the J gene lost 8 bases, with 19 bases spanning the gap. Germline-derived CDR1 and CDR2 are ENHRY and SYGVKD. CDR3 nucleotides: TGTGCCGTCCGGGGGACGGGAAGGGATGAGCAGTTCTTC. Residues: CAVRGTGRDEQFF.

This clonotype was detected ten times or more. This sequence joins TRBV5-1 and TRBJ1-5, with unresolved D. The germline CDR1 and CDR2 sequences are SGHRS and YFSETQ. The CDR3 has 13 residues. Trimming shortened V by 4 bases and J by 6 bases, and 11 bases separated the two germline ends. The CDR3 DNA sequence: TGCGCCAGCAGCCTTCGGTGGGGTCAGCCCCAGCATTTT. It codes for CASSLRWGQPQHF.

This clonotype was counted ten times or more. This chain connects TRBV12-3 or TRBV12-4 to TRBJ2-1, with TRBD1 as a possible D gene (6 bases). V was clipped by 5 bases and J by 10 bases, with 9 bases between them. The CDR3 length is 11 residues. CDR3 DNA sequence: TGTGCCAGCAGTCTGACAGGAGAGCAGTTCTTC. It codes for CASSLTGEQFF.

This clonotype occurred many times. The V gene is TRBV5-1, the J gene TRBJ2-7, with D unclear. CDR3 size: 15 residues. CDR1 and CDR2 from the germline V gene are SGHRS and YFSETQ. V was pared by 0 bases and J by 5 bases, with 15 bases between. The chain's CDR3 is CASSLVAGAAHEQYF. CDR3 in DNA: TGCGCCAGCAGCTTGGTCGCCGGAGCCGCCCACGAGCAGTACTTC.

This clonotype was found many times. This rearrangement joins TRBV30 to TRBJ2-1, with a weak D call TRBD1 (6 bases). Germline V gene sequence: CDR1 GTSNPN, CDR2 SVGIG (reference sequence). With 4 bases removed from V and 9 bases from J, the gap between germline ends came to 13 bases. CDR3 length: 12 residues. CDR3 sequence reads: CAWNRVLVEQFF. The DNA of the CDR3 is TGTGCCTGGAACAGGGTTTTAGTTGAGCAGTTCTTC.

This clonotype was observed at least ten times. V usage is TRBV18 and J usage is TRBJ2-7, with D perhaps being TRBD1 or TRBD2 (5 bases each). This CDR3 has 14 residues. Trimming pared 2 bases from V and 6 bases from J, leaving 14 bases between. Germline V gene lookup returns CDR1 KGHSH and CDR2 LQKENI. CDR3 sequence reads: CASSPTGPTAEQYF. The CDR3 DNA is TGTGCCAGCTCACCAACGGGGCCCACTGCCGAGCAGTACTTC.

The chain is built from TRBV7-8 and TRBJ2-1, with TRBD2 identical over 8 bases. Looked up from germline, CDR1 is SGHVS and CDR2 is FQNEAQ. The CDR3 spans 18 residues. J lost 0 bases, V lost 0 bases, and 7 bases had no gene match. CDR3 sequence reads: CASSLARVAGSSYNEQFF. The CDR3 DNA follows: TGTGCCAGCAGCTTAGCCCGGGTAGCGGGGAGCTCCTACAATGAGCAGTTCTTC.

This clonotype has a count of ten or more. The rearrangement joins TRBV5-1 to TRBJ2-7; the D gene is possibly TRBD1 (6 bases). The CDR3 has 15 residues. Between the trimmed V and J ends, which lost 0 bases and 4 bases, there was a span of 14 bases. Germline V gene data show CDR1 as SGHRS and CDR2 as YFSETQ. CDR3 in DNA: TGCGCCAGCAGCTTGGGGCAGGGGTTAACGTACGAGCAGTACTTC. It yields the protein CASSLGQGLTYEQYF. Full variable domain (missing parts from reference TRBV5-1 and TRBJ2-7): KAGVTQTPRYLIKTRGQQVTLSCSPISGHRSVSWYQQTPGQGLQFLFEYFSETQRNKGNFPGRFSGRQFSNSRSEMNVSTLELGDSALYLCASSLGQGLTYEQYFGPGTRLTVT.

This clonotype was found many times. V is TRBV10-3 and J is TRBJ2-7; D uncertain. V lost 3 bases to trimming and J lost 3 bases, with 6 bases between them. This CDR3 region has 12 residues. Germline V lookup: CDR1 ENHRY, CDR2 SYGVKD. CDR3 sequence (DNA): TGTGCCATCAGTGATGGGGTCTACGAGCAGTACTTC. Translation: CAISDGVYEQYF.

This clonotype has at least ten counts. V usage is TRBV29-1 and J usage is TRBJ2-3, with 9 bases matching TRBD2. This CDR3 is built from 14 residues. The V segment lost 3 bases and the J segment 2 bases; nucleotides outside the gene matches: 3. Germline V gene lookup returns CDR1 SQVTM and CDR2 ANQGSEA. In DNA, the CDR3 is TGCAGCGTTGATCTAGCGGGGCCCACAGATACGCAGTATTTT. This gives the protein CSVDLAGPTDTQYF.

This clonotype was seen more than once but under ten times. The gene calls are TRBV3-1 and TRBJ2-7; possibly TRBD2 for D (5 bases). Germline assignment: CDR1 LGHDT and CDR2 YNNKEL (reference sequence). The V and J ends lost 3 bases and 5 bases respectively, with 11 bases between them. The length of the CDR3 is 13 residues. The CDR3 here is CASSQREWHEQYF. CDR3 DNA: TGTGCCAGCAGCCAGAGGGAGTGGCACGAGCAGTACTTC.

This clonotype occurred once. This likely stems from a read error, as it lies one base from a far larger clone. The chain recombines TRBV20-1 with TRBJ2-6; no clear D gene. The CDR3 runs to 13 residues. CDR1 is DFQATT and CDR2 is SNEGSKA in the germline V gene (reference sequence). The CDR3 DNA follows: TGCAGCGCCCGGGCATCTGGGGCCAACGTCCTGACTTTC. Its protein is CSARASGANVLTF.

This clonotype was observed at least ten times. V gene TRBV6-5 combines with J gene TRBJ1-2, with D perhaps TRBD1 (6 bases). This CDR3 has 12 residues. From germline, CDR1 is MNHEY and CDR2 SVGAGI. V was shortened by 2 bases and J by 12 bases, with 13 bases between the two germline ends. CDR3 bases: TGTGCCAGCAGTTACGGGGAGGGGGTTCACACCTTC. Protein: CASSYGEGVHTF.

In its sample, this clonotype was seen many times. This chain links TRBV20-1 with TRBJ2-7; the D gene is possibly TRBD2 (5 bases). Germline lookup yields CDR1 DFQATT and CDR2 SNEGSKA (reference sequence). Trimming cost V 2 bases and J 1 base, with 6 bases left between them. The CDR3 consists of 12 residues. The CDR3 loop reads CSARRESYEQYF. The CDR3 DNA is TGCAGTGCTAGAAGGGAGTCCTACGAGCAGTACTTC.

On this clonotype itself: With a much larger clone just one base away, this may be a read error. This sequence joins TRBV28 and TRBJ2-7, with D possibly being TRBD1 or TRBD2 (5 bases each). Germline V gene lookup returns CDR1 MDHEN and CDR2 SYDVKM. The CDR3 is made up of 13 amino acids. CDR3 in DNA: TGTACCAGCAGTTCGGGGCCAACCTACGAGCAGTACTTC. As protein: CTSSSGPTYEQYF.

This chain joins TRBV20-1 and TRBJ2-1; D perhaps matches TRBD2 (5 bases). The V gene lost 7 bases and the J gene lost 1 base, with 14 bases spanning the gap. Germline V CDR1 and CDR2: DFQATT, SNEGSKA (reference sequence). This CDR3 is 14 amino acids long. The CDR3 sequence: CSVRSGASYNEQFF. The CDR3 DNA reads TGCAGTGTAAGGAGCGGAGCTTCCTACAATGAGCAGTTCTTC.

By share, this clonotype counts as medium-sized. This chain uses TRBV5-1 with TRBJ2-2; D remains unclear. The germline V gene encodes CDR1 SGHRS and CDR2 YFSETQ. Trimming took off 4 bases at V and 2 bases at J, with 9 bases between the two ends. The CDR3 extends over 14 amino acids. CDR3 nucleotides: TGCGCCAGCAGCCCGACTCCTAACACCGGGGAGCTGTTTTTT. Translated: CASSPTPNTGELFF.

A word on this clonotype: Since a far larger clone is one base different, this is likely a read error. The gene calls are TRBV4-1 and TRBJ2-5, with 7 nucleotides matching TRBD2. The CDR3 is 17 amino acids. V was clipped by 4 bases and J by 11 bases; unmatched bases: 22. The germline V gene has CDR1 MGHRA and CDR2 YSYEKL. CDR3 residues: CASSRGGLVVTYNEQYF. The CDR3 DNA follows: TGCGCCAGCAGCCGGGGGGGTCTGGTGGTAACCTACAATGAGCAGTACTTC.

The J gene is TRBJ2-3, the V gene TRBV27; D might be TRBD1 (6 bases). Trimming left V 2 bases short and J 2 bases short, with 11 bases between. This CDR3 has 15 residues. Germline V lookup: CDR1 MNHEY, CDR2 SMNVEV (reference sequence). CDR3 sequence (DNA): TGTGCCAGCAGTTTAATCGGGACACCCACAGATACGCAGTATTTT. Translated: CASSLIGTPTDTQYF.

This clonotype was picked up many times. The chain has TRBV5-1 and TRBJ2-2; the D is unclear. Germline V gene lookup returns CDR1 SGHRS and CDR2 YFSETQ. The CDR3 totals 17 residues. Trimming shortened V by 5 bases and J by 4 bases, and 21 bases separated the two germline ends. CDR3 region: CASSYSPSDLGTGELFF. DNA of the CDR3: TGCGCCAGCAGTTATTCCCCTTCGGATCTGGGCACCGGGGAGCTGTTTTTT.

This clonotype came up many times. The chain joins TRBV20-1 to TRBJ1-3; D is unclear. The V end lost 0 bases, the J end lost 0 bases, and 6 bases lay between the germline ends. Germline V gene sequence: CDR1 DFQATT, CDR2 SNEGSKA (reference sequence). The CDR3 is 14 residues long. DNA of the CDR3: TGCAGTGCTAGAGACCGGGACTCTGGAAACACCATATATTTT. Translated: CSARDRDSGNTIYF.

This clonotype was seen many times. V and J are TRBV12-3 or TRBV12-4 and TRBJ2-2; the match to TRBD1 covers 7 bases. V trimming: 6 bases; J trimming: 4 bases; junction bases outside the gene matches: 8. The length of the CDR3 is 15 residues. The CDR3 loop is CASRYRGSSTGELFF. The CDR3, as DNA: TGTGCCAGCAGATACAGGGGATCGAGCACCGGGGAGCTGTTTTTT.

This clonotype was recorded many times. The chain employs TRBV28 and TRBJ1-2; a weak D match, TRBD1 (6 bases). The CDR3 consists of 13 residues. The germline V and J ends were trimmed by 6 bases and 8 bases, with 16 bases remaining between them. The germline V gene encodes CDR1 MDHEN and CDR2 SYDVKM. This chain's CDR3 is CASSLRGARGYTF. CDR3 nucleotides: TGTGCCAGCAGCCTTAGGGGGGCGCGCGGCTACACCTTC.

At least ten counts were recorded for this clonotype. The CDR3 spells CASSENRDDQPQHF. The CDR3 DNA reads TGTGCCAGCAGTGAGAACAGGGACGATCAGCCCCAGCATTTT. This chain joins TRBV2 and TRBJ1-5; a weak D match, TRBD1 (6 bases). Germline CDR1 SNHLY, CDR2 FYNNEI. The CDR3 is 14 amino acids. Between the trimmed V and J ends, which lost 3 bases and 5 bases, there was a span of 11 bases. The whole variable domain, filled in from reference TRBV2 and TRBJ1-5, reads EPEVTQTPSHQVTQMGQEVILRCVPISNHLYFYWYRQILGQKVEFLVSFYNNEISEKSEIFDDQFSVERPDGSNFTLKIRSTKLEDSAMYFCASSENRDDQPQHFGDGTRLSIL.

The chain uses TRBV19 and TRBJ2-3; 10 bases fit TRBD2. Germline V CDR1 and CDR2: LNHDA, SQIVND (reference sequence). With V trimmed by 3 bases and J by 3 bases, 6 bases remained unmatched. The CDR3 sequence is 16 residues long. The CDR3 nucleotides read TGTGCCAGTAGTATTATCATAGCGGGGGGTACAGATACGCAGTATTTT. This sequence encodes CASSIIIAGGTDTQYF.

V usage is TRBV5-1 and J usage is TRBJ1-1, with no clear D. The CDR3 has 14 residues. The germline CDR1 and CDR2 sequences are SGHRS and YFSETQ. V shed 4 bases and J shed 0 bases, with 10 bases lying between them. CDR3 DNA sequence: TGCGCCAGCAGCCTACTCCCCTTGAACACTGAAGCTTTCTTT. Its protein product is CASSLLPLNTEAFF.

This chain links TRBV4-3 with TRBJ2-4, with D tentatively TRBD1 or TRBD2 (5 bases each). The CDR3 loop spans 17 amino acids. The V gene lost 3 bases and the J gene lost 7 bases, with 22 bases spanning the gap. The germline gives CDR1 LGHNA, CDR2 YSLEER. CDR3 region: CASSHGRDAGRGNIQYF. The CDR3 bases are TGCGCCAGCAGCCACGGACGGGACGCTGGACGAGGGAACATTCAGTACTTC.

For this clonotype: A much larger clone lies a single base off, so this may be a read error. Written as DNA, the CDR3 is TGTGCCAGCGGTGGAGGGGGGGCAGGGAGAGAGACCCAGTACTTC. Amino acid sequence: CASGGGGAGRETQYF. The V call is TRBV28, the J call TRBJ2-5, with a weak D call TRBD2 (7 bases). V was shortened by 8 bases and J by 4 bases, with 20 bases between the two germline ends. CDR3 length equals 15 residues. Germline V CDR1 and CDR2: MDHEN, SYDVKM.

This clonotype has ten or more counts. The chain joins TRBV14 to TRBJ1-1, with 9 bases that match TRBD1. CDR1 is SGHDN and CDR2 is FVKESK in the germline V gene. Trimming took 3 bases from V and 4 from J; bases not matched to a gene: 6. The length of the CDR3 is 15 residues. The CDR3 sequence is CASSQTQGARTEAFF. For the CDR3, the DNA is TGTGCCAGCAGCCAGACACAGGGGGCGCGCACTGAAGCTTTCTTT.